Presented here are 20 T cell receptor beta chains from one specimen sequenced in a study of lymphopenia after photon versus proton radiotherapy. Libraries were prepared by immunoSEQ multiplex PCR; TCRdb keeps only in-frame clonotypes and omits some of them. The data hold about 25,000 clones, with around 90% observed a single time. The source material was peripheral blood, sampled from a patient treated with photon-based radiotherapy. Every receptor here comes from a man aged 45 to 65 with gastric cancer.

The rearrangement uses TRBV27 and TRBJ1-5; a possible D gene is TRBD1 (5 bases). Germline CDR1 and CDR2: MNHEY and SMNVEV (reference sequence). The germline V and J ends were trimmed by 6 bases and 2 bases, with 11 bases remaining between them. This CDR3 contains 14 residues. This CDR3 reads CASREGLGNQPQHF. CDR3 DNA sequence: TGTGCCAGCAGGGAGGGACTGGGCAATCAGCCCCAGCATTTT.

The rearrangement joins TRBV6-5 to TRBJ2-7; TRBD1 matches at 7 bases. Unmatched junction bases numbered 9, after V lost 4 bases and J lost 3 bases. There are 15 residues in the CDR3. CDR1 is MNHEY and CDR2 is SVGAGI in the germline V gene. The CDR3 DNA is TGTGCCAGCAGTTCAGAACCGGGACAGATCTACGAGCAGTACTTC. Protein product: CASSSEPGQIYEQYF.

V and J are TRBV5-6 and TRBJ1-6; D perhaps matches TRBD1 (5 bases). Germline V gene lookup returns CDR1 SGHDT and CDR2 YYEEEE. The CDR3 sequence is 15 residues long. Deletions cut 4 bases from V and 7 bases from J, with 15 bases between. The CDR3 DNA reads TGTGCCAGCAGCGTTCAGGGTTTAGCCAATTCACCCCTCCACTTT. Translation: CASSVQGLANSPLHF.

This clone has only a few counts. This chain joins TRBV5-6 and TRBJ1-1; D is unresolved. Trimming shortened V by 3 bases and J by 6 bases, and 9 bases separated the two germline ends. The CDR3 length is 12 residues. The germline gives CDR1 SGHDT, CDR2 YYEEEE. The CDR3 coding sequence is TGTGCCAGCAGCTCGGGATGGGCTGAAGCTTTCTTT. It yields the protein CASSSGWAEAFF.

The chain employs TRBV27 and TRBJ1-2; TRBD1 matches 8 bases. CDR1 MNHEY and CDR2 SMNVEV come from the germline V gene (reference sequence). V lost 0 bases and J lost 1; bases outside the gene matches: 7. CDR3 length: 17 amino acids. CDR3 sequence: CASSLSGGTGFNYGYTF. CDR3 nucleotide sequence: TGTGCCAGCAGTTTATCCGGGGGGACAGGTTTTAACTATGGCTACACCTTC.

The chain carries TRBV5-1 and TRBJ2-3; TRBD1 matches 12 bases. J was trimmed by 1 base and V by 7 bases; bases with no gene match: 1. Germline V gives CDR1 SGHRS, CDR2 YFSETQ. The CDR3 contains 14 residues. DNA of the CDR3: TGCGCCAGCGGGACAGGGGGCCGCACAGATACGCAGTATTTT. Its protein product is CASGTGGRTDTQYF. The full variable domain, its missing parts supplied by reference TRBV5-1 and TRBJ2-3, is KAGVTQTPRYLIKTRGQQVTLSCSPISGHRSVSWYQQTPGQGLQFLFEYFSETQRNKGNFPGRFSGRQFSNSRSEMNVSTLELGDSALYLCASGTGGRTDTQYFGPGTRLTVL.

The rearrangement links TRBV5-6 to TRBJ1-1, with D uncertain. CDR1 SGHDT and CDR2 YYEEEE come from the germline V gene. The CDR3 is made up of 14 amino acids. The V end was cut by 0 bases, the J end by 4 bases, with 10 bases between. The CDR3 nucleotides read TGTGCCAGCAGCTTGGGTCGGGTGGCCACTGAAGCTTTCTTT. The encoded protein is CASSLGRVATEAFF.

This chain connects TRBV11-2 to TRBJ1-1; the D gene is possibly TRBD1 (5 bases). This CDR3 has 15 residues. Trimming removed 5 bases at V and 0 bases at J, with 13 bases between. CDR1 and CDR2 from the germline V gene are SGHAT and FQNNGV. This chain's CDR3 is CASSPGAGLNTEAFF. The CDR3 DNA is TGTGCCAGCAGCCCCGGGGCCGGGCTGAACACTGAAGCTTTCTTT.

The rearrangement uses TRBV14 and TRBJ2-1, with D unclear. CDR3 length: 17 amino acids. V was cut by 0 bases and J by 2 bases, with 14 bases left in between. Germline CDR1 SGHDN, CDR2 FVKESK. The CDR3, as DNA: TGTGCCAGCAGCCAAGAAAGTCGAGAACTGCCCTACAATGAGCAGTTCTTC. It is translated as CASSQESRELPYNEQFF.

CDR3 protein: CATLPQGAEAFF. The CDR3 nucleotides are TGTGCCACCCTGCCCCAGGGGGCTGAAGCTTTCTTT. V and J are TRBV18 and TRBJ1-1; 7 bases are a match to TRBD1. The germline V gene has CDR1 KGHSH and CDR2 LQKENI. The length of the CDR3 is 12 residues. V dropped 10 bases and J dropped 6; count of bases not matched to a gene: 8.

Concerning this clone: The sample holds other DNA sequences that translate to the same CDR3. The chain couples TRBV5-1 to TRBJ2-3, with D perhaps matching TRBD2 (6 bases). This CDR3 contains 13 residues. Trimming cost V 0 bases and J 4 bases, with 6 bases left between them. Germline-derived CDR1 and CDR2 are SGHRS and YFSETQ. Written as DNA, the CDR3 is TGCGCCAGCAGCTTGGCGGGGGCAGATACGCAGTATTTT. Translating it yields CASSLAGADTQYF.

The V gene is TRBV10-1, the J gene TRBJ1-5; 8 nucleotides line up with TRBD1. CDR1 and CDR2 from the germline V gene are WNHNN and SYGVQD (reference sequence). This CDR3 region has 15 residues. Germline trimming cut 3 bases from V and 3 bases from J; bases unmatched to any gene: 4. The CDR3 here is CASSEGTGHNQPQHF. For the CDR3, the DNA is TGCGCCAGCAGTGAAGGGACAGGACACAATCAGCCCCAGCATTTT.

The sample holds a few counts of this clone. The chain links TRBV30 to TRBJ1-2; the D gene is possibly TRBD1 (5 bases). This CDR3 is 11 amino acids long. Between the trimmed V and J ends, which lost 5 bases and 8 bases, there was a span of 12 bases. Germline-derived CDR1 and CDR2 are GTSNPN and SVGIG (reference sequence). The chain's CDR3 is CAWSGSWGYTF. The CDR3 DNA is TGTGCCTGGTCAGGGTCATGGGGCTACACCTTC.

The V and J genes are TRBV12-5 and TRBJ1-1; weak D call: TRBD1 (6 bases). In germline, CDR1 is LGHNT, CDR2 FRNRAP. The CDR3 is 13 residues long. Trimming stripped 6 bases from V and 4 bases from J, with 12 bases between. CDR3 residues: CASGPGGATEAFF. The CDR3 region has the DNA TGTGCTAGTGGCCCCGGGGGGGCCACTGAAGCTTTCTTT.

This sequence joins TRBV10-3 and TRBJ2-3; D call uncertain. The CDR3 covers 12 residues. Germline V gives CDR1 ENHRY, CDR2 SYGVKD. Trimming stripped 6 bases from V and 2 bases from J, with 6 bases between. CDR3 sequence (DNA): TGTGCCATCAGATCGGACACAGATACGCAGTATTTT. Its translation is CAIRSDTDTQYF.

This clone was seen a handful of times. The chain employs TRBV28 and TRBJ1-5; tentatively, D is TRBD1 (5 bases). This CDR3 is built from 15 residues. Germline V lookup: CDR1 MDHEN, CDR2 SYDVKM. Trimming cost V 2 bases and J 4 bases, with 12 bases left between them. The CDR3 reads CASSLGGTLNQPQHF. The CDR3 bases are TGTGCCAGCAGTTTAGGAGGGACCCTGAATCAGCCCCAGCATTTT.

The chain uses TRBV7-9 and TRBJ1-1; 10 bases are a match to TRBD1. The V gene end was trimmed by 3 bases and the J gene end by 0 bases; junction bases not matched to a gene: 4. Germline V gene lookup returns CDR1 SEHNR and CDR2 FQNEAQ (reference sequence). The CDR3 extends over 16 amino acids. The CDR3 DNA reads TGTGCCAGCAGCTTTGGGACAGGGGCAATGAACACTGAAGCTTTCTTT. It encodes CASSFGTGAMNTEAFF. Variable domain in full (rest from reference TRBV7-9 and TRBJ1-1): DTGVSQNPRHKITKRGQNVTFRCDPISEHNRLYWYRQTLGQGPEFLTYFQNEAQLEKSRLLSDRFSAERPKGSFSTLEIQRTEQGDSAMYLCASSFGTGAMNTEAFFGQGTRLTVV.

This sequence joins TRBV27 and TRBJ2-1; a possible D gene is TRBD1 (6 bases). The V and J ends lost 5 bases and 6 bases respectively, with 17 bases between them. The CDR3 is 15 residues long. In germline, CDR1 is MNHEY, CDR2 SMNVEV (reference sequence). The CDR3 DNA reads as TGTGCCAGCAGTCCCTCGACAGGTTTCCTCAATGAGCAGTTCTTC. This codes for CASSPSTGFLNEQFF.

The CDR3 reads CASSDNRGTDTQYF. CDR3 DNA: TGTGCCAGCAGTGATAACAGGGGGACAGATACGCAGTATTTT. The rearrangement uses TRBV6-1 and TRBJ2-3; 8 nucleotides match TRBD1. Germline CDR1 MNHNS, CDR2 SASEGT. The J segment lost 3 bases and the V segment lost 3 bases, leaving 2 bases of the junction unmatched. The CDR3 consists of 14 residues.

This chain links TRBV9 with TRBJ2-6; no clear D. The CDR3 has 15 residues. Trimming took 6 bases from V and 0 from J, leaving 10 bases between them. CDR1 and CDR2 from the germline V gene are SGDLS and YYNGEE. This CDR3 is CASNHWGSGANVLTF. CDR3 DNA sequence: TGTGCCAGCAACCACTGGGGCTCTGGGGCCAACGTCCTGACTTTC.